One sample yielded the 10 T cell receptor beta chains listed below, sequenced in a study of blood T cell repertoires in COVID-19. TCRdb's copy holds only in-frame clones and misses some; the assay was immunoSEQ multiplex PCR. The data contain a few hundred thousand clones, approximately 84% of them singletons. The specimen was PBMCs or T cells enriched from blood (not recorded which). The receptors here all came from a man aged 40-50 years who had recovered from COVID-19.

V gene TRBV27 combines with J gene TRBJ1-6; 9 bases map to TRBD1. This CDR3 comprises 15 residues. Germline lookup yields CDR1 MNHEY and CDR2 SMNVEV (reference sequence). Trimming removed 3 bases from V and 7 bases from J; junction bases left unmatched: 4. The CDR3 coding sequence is TGTGCCAGCAGTTTGGACAGGGGTGGCAATTCACCCCTCCACTTT. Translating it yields CASSLDRGGNSPLHF.

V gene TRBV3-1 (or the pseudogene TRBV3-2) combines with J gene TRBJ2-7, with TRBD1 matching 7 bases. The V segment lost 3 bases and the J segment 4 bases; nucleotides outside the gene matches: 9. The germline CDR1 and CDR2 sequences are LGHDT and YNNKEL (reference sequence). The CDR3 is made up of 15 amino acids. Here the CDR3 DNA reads TGTGCCAGCAGCCATGGGACAGCCTTCGTTTACGAGCAGTACTTC. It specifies CASSHGTAFVYEQYF.

The CDR3: CASRGTMRDQPQHF. The CDR3 DNA reads TGTGCCAGCAGGGGGACTATGCGGGATCAGCCCCAGCATTTT. The V gene is TRBV2, the J gene TRBJ1-5; D is possibly TRBD1 (5 bases). This CDR3 has 14 amino acids. Germline CDR1 reads SNHLY; CDR2 reads FYNNEI. Trimming removed 6 bases at V and 5 bases at J, with 14 bases between.

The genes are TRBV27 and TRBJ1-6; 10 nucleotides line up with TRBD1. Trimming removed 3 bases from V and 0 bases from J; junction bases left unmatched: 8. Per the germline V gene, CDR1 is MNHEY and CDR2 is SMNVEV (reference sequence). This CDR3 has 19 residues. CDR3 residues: CASSFTGTGVSSYNSPLHF. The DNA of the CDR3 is TGTGCCAGCAGTTTCACCGGGACAGGGGTTAGCTCCTATAATTCACCCCTCCACTTT.

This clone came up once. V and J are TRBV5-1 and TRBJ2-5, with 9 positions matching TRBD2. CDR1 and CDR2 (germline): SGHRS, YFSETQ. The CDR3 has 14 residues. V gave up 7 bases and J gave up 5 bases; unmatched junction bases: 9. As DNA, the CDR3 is TGCGCCAGCGGAGAAGCGGGGGGCAGGGAGACCCAGTACTTC. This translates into CASGEAGGRETQYF.

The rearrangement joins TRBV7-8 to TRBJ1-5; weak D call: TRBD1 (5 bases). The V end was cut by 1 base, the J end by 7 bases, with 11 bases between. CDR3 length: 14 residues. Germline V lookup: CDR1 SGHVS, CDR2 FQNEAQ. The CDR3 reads CASSLVREGQPQHF. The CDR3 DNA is TGTGCCAGCAGCTTAGTCAGGGAGGGCCAGCCCCAGCATTTT.

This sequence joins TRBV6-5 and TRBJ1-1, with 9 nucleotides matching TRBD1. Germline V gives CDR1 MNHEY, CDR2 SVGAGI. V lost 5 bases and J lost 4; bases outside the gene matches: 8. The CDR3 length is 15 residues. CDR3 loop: CASSTGGGLATEAFF. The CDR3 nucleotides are TGTGCCAGCAGTACAGGGGGCGGGCTGGCCACTGAAGCTTTCTTT.

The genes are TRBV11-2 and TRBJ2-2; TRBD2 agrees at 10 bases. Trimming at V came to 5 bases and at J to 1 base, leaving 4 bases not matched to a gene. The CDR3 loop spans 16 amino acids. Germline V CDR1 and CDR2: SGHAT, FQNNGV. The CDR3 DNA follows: TGTGCCAGCAGCCCGTTAGCGGGAGGGAACACCGGGGAGCTGTTTTTT. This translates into CASSPLAGGNTGELFF.

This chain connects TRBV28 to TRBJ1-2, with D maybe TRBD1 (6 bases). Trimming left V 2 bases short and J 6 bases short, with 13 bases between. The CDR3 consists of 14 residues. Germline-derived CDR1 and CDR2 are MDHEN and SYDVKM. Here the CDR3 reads CASSLPAGVHGYTF. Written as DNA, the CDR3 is TGTGCCAGCAGTTTACCCGCAGGGGTGCATGGCTACACCTTC.

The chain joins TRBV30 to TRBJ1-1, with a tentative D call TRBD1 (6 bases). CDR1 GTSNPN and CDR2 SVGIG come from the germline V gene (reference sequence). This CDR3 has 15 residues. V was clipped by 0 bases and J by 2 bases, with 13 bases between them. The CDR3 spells CAWSVFGTYNTEAFF. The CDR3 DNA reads TGTGCCTGGAGTGTATTCGGGACATATAACACTGAAGCTTTCTTT. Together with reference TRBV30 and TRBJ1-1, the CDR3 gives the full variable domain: SQTIHQWPATLVQPVGSPLSLECTVEGTSNPNLYWYRQAAGRGLQLLFYSVGIGQISSEVPQNLSASRPQDRQFILSSKKLLLSDSGFYLCAWSVFGTYNTEAFFGQGTRLTVV.